This T cell receptor beta chain was sequenced in a study of cytomegalovirus exposure and HLA in healthy donors. Study outcomes and limitations: Cytomegalovirus-associated TCR beta chains were listed, numbering 164. Using the classifier, cytomegalovirus status was reportedly diagnosed with high specificity and sensitivity.

Donors sampled were nominally healthy, though unrecorded immune exposures were likely. CDR3 size: 18 residues. Germline V CDR1 and CDR2: SGHNT, YENEEA. Trimming at V came to 5 bases and at J to 8 bases, leaving 20 bases not matched to a gene. Concerning this clone itself: Its antigen is as yet unknown.

In the PCR, 60 Vbeta and 13 Jbeta primers were used. Using immunoSEQ multiplex PCR, the repertoire was profiled, and TCRdb retains in-frame clones only, with some absent. The sample shows about 210,000 clones, about 84% of them seen only once. Sequencing was done on a sample of PBMCs. The chain joins TRBV11-3 to TRBJ2-1; 8 bases line up with TRBD2. This receptor was identified in a woman between 25 and 40 years old in good health and CMV-seropositive. CDR3 sequence: CASSTRQVPGTSFDEQFF. DNA of the CDR3: TGTGCCAGCAGCACTCGACAGGTTCCCGGGACTAGTTTCGATGAGCAGTTCTTC. Drawing the rest from reference TRBV11-3 and TRBJ2-1, the complete variable domain is EAGVVQSPRYKIIEKKQPVAFWCNPISGHNTLYWYLQNLGQGPELLIRYENEEAVDDSQLPKDRFSAERLKGVDSTLKIQPAELGDSAVYLCASSTRQVPGTSFDEQFFGPGTRLTVL.